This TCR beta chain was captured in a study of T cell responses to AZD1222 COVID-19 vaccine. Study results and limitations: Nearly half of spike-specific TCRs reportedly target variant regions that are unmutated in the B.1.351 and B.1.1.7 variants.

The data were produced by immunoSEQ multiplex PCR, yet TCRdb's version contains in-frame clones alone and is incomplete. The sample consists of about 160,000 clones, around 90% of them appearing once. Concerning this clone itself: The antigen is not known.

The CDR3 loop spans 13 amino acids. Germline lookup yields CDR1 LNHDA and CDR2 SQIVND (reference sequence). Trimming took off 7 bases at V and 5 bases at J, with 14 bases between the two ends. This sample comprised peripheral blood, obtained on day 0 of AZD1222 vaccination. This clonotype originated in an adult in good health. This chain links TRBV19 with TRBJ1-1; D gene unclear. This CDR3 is CASTWAGRTEAFF. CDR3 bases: TGTGCCAGTACTTGGGCCGGACGGACTGAAGCTTTCTTT.